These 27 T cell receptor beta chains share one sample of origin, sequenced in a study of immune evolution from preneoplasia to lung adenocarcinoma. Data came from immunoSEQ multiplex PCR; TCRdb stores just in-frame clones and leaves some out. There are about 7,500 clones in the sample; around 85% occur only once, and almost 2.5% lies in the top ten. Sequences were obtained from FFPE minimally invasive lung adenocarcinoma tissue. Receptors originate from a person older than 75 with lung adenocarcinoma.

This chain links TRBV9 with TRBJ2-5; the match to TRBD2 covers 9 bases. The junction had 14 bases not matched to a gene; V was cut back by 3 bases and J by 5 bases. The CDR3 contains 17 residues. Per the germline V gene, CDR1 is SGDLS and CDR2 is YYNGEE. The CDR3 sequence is CASSEGGSGGSWETQYF. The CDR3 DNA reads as TGTGCCAGCAGCGAGGGGGGTAGCGGGGGCTCCTGGGAGACCCAGTACTTC.

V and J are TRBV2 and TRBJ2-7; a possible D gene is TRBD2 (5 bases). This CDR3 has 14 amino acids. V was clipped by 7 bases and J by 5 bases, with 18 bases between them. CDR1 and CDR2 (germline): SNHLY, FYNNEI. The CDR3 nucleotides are TGTGCCAGCACCCAACCCGAGGGAGCAAACGAGCAGTACTTC. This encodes CASTQPEGANEQYF.

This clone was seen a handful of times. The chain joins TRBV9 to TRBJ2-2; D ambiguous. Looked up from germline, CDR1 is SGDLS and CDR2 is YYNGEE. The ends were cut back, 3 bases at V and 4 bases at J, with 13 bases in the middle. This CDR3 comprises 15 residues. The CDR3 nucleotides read TGTGCCAGCAGCGCGCGTCTTGGGGTCACCGGGGAGCTGTTTTTT. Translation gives CASSARLGVTGELFF.

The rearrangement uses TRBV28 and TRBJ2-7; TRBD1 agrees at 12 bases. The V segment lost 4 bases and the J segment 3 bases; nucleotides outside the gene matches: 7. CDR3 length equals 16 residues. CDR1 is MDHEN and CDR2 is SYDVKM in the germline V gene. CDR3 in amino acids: CASSSNRDRGLYEQYF. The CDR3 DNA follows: TGTGCCAGCAGTTCCAACCGGGACAGGGGGCTCTACGAGCAGTACTTC.

This CDR3 is CASSFTGGGVPDTQYF. Written as DNA, the CDR3 is TGCGCCAGCAGCTTTACAGGGGGCGGCGTCCCAGATACGCAGTATTTT. The chain combines TRBV5-1 with TRBJ2-3; 9 positions agree with TRBD1. V was clipped by 2 bases and J by 4 bases; unmatched bases: 8. There are 16 residues in the CDR3. Per germline, CDR1 SGHRS and CDR2 YFSETQ.

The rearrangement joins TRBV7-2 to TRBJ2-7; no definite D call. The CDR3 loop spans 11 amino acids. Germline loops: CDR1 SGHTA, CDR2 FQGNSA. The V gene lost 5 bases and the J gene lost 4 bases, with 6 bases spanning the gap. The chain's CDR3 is CASSLLYEQYF. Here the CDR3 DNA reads TGTGCCAGCAGCCTCCTGTACGAGCAGTACTTC.

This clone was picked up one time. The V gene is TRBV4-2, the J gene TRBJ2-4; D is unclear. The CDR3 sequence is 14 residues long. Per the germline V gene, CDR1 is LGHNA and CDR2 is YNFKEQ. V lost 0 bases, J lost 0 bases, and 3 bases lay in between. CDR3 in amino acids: CASSQDQAKNIQYF. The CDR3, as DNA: TGTGCCAGCAGCCAAGATCAAGCCAAAAACATTCAGTACTTC.

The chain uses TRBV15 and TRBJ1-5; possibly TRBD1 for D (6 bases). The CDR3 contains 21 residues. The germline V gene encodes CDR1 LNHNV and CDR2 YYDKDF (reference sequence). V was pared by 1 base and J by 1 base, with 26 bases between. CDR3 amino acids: CATSRVYKGQTQERSNQPQHF. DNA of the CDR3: TGTGCCACCAGCAGAGTTTACAAGGGACAAACCCAAGAGCGGAGCAATCAGCCCCAGCATTTT.

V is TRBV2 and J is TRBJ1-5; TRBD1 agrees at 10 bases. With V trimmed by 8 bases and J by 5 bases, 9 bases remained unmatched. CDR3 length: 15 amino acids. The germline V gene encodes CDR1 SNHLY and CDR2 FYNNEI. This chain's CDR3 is CASRRDRGNDQPQHF. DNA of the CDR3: TGTGCCAGCCGCCGGGACAGGGGTAATGATCAGCCCCAGCATTTT.

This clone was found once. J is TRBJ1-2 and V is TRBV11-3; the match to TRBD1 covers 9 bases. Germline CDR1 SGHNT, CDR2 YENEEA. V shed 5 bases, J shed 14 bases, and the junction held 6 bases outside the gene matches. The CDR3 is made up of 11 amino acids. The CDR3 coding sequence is TGTGCCAGCAGCCACGGGACAGGGACGACCTTC. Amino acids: CASSHGTGTTF. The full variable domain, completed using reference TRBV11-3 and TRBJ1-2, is EAGVVQSPRYKIIEKKQPVAFWCNPISGHNTLYWYLQNLGQGPELLIRYENEEAVDDSQLPKDRFSAERLKGVDSTLKIQPAELGDSAVYLCASSHGTGTTFGSGTRLTVV.

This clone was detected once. The CDR3 nucleotides read TGTGCCAGCGGACTGCAGAACAATCAGCCCCAGCATTTT. Translated, it gives CASGLQNNQPQHF. The rearrangement uses TRBV28 and TRBJ1-5; D remains ambiguous. This CDR3 contains 13 residues. CDR1 and CDR2 (germline): MDHEN, SYDVKM. V was pared by 8 bases and J by 3 bases, with 11 bases between.

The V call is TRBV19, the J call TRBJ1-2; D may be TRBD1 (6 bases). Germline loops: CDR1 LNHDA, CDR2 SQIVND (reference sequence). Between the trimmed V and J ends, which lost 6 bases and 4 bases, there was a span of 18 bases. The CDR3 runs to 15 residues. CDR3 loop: CASSTLQGSGYGYTF. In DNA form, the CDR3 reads TGTGCCAGTAGCACTCTTCAGGGGTCGGGCTATGGCTACACCTTC.

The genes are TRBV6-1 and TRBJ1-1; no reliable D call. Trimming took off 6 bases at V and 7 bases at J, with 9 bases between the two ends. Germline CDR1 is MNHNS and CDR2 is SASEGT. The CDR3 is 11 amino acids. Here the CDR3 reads CASRREIEAFF. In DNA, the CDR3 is TGTGCCAGCAGGCGGGAGATTGAAGCTTTCTTT.

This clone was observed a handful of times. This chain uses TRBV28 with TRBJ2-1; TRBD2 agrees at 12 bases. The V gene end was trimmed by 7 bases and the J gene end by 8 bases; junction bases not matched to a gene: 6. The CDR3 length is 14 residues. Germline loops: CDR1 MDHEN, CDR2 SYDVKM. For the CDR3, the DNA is TGTGCCAGCAAGCTAGCGGGGGGGCAGCATGAGCAGTTCTTC. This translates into CASKLAGGQHEQFF. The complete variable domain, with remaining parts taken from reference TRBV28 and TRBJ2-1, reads DVKVTQSSRYLVKRTGEKVFLECVQDMDHENMFWYRQDPGLGLRLIYFSYDVKMKEKGDIPEGYSVSREKKERFSLILESASTNQTSMYLCASKLAGGQHEQFFGPGTRLTVL.

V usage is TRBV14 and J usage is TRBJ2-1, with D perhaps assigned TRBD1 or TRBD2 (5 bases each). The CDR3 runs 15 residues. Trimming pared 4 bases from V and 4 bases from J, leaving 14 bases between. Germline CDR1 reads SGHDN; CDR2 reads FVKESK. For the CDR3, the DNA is TGTGCCAGCAGCCGAGGGGACCTCTTTTACAATGAGCAGTTCTTC. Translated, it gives CASSRGDLFYNEQFF.

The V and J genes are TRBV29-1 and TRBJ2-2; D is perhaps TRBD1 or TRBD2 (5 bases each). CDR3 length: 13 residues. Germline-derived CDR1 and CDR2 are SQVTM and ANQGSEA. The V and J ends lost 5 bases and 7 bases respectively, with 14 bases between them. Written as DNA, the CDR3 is TGCAGCGTTTATCTGAGGGGTATCGGGGAGCTGTTTTTT. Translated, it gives CSVYLRGIGELFF.

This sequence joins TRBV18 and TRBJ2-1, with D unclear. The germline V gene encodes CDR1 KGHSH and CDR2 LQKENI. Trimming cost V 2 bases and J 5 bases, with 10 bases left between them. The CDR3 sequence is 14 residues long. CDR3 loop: CASSPGASDNEQFF. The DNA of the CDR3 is TGTGCCAGCTCACCAGGAGCCAGCGACAATGAGCAGTTCTTC.

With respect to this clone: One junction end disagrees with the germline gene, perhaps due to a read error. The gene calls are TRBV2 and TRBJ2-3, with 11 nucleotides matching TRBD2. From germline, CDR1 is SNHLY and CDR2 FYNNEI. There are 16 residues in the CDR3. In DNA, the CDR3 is TGTGCCAGCAGGGAAGGACTAGCGGGCCGCACAGATACGCAGTATTTT. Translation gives CASREGLAGRTDTQYF.

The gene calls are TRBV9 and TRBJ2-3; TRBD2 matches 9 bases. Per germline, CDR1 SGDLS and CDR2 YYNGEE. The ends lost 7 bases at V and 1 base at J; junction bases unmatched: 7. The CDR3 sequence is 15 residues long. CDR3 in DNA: TGTGCCAGCGGGAAGCGGGGGGTCGGCACAGATACGCAGTATTTT. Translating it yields CASGKRGVGTDTQYF.

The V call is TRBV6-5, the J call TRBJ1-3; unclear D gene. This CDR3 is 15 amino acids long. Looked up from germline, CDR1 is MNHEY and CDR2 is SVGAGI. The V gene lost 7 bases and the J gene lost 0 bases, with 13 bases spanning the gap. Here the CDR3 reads CASTPTANSGNTIYF. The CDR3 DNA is TGTGCCAGCACCCCCACAGCTAACTCTGGAAACACCATATATTTT.

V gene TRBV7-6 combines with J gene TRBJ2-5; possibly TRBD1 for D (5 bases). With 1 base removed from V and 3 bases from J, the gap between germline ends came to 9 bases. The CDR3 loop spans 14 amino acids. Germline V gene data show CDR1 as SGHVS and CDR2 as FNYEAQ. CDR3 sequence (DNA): TGTGCCAGCAGCTTAGAACAGGCAAAAGAGACCCAGTACTTC. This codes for CASSLEQAKETQYF.

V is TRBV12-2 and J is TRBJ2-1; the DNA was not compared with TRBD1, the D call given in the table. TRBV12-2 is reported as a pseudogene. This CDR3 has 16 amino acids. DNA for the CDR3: TGTGCAAGTCGCCCCCGGGACAGGGGGGTTTACAATGAGCAGTTCTTC. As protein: CASRPRDRGVYNEQFF.

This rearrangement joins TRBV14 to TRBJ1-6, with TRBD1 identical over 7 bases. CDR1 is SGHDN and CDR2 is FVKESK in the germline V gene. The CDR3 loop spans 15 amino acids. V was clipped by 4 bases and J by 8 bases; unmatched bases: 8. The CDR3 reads CASSPRQGAHSPLHF. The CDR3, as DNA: TGTGCCAGCAGCCCAAGACAGGGCGCCCATTCACCCCTCCACTTT.

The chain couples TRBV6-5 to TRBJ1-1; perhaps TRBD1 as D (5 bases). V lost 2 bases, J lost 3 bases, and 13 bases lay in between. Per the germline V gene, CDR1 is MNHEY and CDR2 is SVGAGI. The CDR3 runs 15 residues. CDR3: CASSYLPGPDTEAFF. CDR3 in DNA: TGTGCCAGCAGTTACCTTCCGGGGCCAGACACTGAAGCTTTCTTT.

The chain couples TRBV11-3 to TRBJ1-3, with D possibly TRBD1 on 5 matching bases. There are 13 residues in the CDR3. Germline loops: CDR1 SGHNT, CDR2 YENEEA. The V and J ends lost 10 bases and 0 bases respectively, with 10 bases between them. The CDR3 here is CATGGDSGNTIYF. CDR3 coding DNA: TGTGCCACCGGGGGAGACTCTGGAAACACCATATATTTT.

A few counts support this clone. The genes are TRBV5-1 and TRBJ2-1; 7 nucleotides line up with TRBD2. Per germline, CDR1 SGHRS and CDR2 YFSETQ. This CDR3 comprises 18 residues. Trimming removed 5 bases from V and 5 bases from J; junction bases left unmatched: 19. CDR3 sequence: CASSRGDGGRNLHNEQFF. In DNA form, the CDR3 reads TGCGCCAGCAGTCGGGGGGACGGCGGGCGGAACCTTCACAATGAGCAGTTCTTC. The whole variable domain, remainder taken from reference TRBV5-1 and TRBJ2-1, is KAGVTQTPRYLIKTRGQQVTLSCSPISGHRSVSWYQQTPGQGLQFLFEYFSETQRNKGNFPGRFSGRQFSNSRSEMNVSTLELGDSALYLCASSRGDGGRNLHNEQFFGPGTRLTVL.

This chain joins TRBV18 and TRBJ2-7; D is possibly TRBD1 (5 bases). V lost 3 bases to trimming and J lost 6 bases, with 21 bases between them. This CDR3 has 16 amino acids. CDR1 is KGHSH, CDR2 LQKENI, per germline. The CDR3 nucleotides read TGTGCCAGCTCACCCAGGGCCCTGTCCCAGACGGGCGAGCAGTACTTC. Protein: CASSPRALSQTGEQYF.